This record looks at one T cell receptor beta chain sequence and its context. This receptor's antigen is unknown. One base away there is no much larger clone; base qualities are not given. Interpreted using the paper, the time point label stands for: baseline before first vaccination. The vaccinee samples were drawn from two UK trials, COV001 and COV002, one of which was a single-blind randomized controlled phase 2/3 trial testing AZD1222 (ChAdOx1 nCoV-19) in healthy adults. For TCRbeta chain sequencing, PBMC samples were collected from trial participants at day 0 and at day 28 after the second dose. The CDR3 regions of human TCRbeta chains were subjected to immunosequencing. Processing in the source paper ran as follows. TCRs in the repertoires were matched against a reference library of SARS-CoV-2-specific TCRs that had been generated with the MIRA antigen-specificity platform. Breadth was defined as the fraction of unique TCRs that were SARS-CoV-2-associated, and depth was defined as the fraction of total T cells that were SARS-CoV-2-associated. Using the MIRA data, every spike-specific TCR was mapped to the spike region that the TCR reacted to and assigned to either a CD4 or a CD8 class. Log10-transformed breadth and depth values were compared by one-way ANOVA with Sidak's multiple comparisons tests. The source is immuneACCESS, and TCRdb retained only in-frame sequences with V and J called. Part of the clones is not carried over; for the studies checked, unresolved V genes explain less than half of this, and the remainder is unexplained. V and J calls and clone size follow that table, whereas D and trimming were derived from the DNA. This sample has approximately 160,000 clones in its table, and around 90% of those were observed once. The ten biggest clones cover 2% to 3% of the sample.

The data derive from a study of T cell responses to AZD1222 COVID-19 vaccine (dated by TCRdb to the early 2020s). Regarding the complete study: AZD1222 recipients given second doses at about 4 weeks or at about 12 weeks were pooled, since spike-specific TCR depth and breadth were not found to differ between the two schedules. Enrollment into the trials was organized by age into subgroups of 18-55, 56-69 and 70-plus years, and those subgroups contained approximately 160, 26 and 62 TCR-sequenced participants, respectively. TCR sequencing covered 233 trial participants: about 210 given two doses of AZD1222 and 26 given two doses of MenACWY control vaccine.

Trimming at the junction amounts to 0 bases on V and 2 bases on J, and the germline ends lie 13 bases apart. In the germline V gene (reference sequence), CDR1 corresponds to GTSNPN and CDR2 to SVGIG. The cysteine opens and the phenylalanine closes a CDR3 of 15 amino acids. Just CDR3 DNA is preserved here, 45 bases in frame from base 1. General conclusions and limits of the study: The whole spike protein was spanned by vaccine-associated CD4 TCRs, and dominant responses were seen in regions 160-218 and 743-854. The 56-69-year group was small, and its depth increase did not reach significance, likely because of low power. Only a handful of AZD1222 recipients were SARS-CoV-2 seropositive at baseline, limiting conclusions about previously exposed vaccinees. A significant rise in spike-specific TCR breadth and depth was observed after two AZD1222 doses relative to day 0 and relative to MenACWY recipients. Epitopes outside the regions mutated in the B.1.351 and B.1.1.7 variants were reportedly recognized by nearly half of the unique spike-specific TCRs. Participants were mostly white British, with more females than males. The authors suggested clonal diversity may have been underestimated. No day 14 peak-response samples were available, so repertoires were characterized only after the peak T cell response.

This TCR came from an adult in good health. The material was peripheral blood, obtained on day 0 of AZD1222 vaccination. Recombination joined TRBV30 with TRBJ2-5, with a weak D call of TRBD2 (6 bases match). This receptor carries the CDR3 CAWSVMTSEQETQYF. DNA sequence: TGTGCCTGGAGTGTAATGACTAGTGAGCAAGAGACCCAGTACTTC. The CDR3, completed at both ends by the reference TRBV30 and TRBJ2-5 genes, gives the full variable domain SQTIHQWPATLVQPVGSPLSLECTVEGTSNPNLYWYRQAAGRGLQLLFYSVGIGQISSEVPQNLSASRPQDRQFILSSKKLLLSDSGFYLCAWSVMTSEQETQYFGPGTRLLVL.